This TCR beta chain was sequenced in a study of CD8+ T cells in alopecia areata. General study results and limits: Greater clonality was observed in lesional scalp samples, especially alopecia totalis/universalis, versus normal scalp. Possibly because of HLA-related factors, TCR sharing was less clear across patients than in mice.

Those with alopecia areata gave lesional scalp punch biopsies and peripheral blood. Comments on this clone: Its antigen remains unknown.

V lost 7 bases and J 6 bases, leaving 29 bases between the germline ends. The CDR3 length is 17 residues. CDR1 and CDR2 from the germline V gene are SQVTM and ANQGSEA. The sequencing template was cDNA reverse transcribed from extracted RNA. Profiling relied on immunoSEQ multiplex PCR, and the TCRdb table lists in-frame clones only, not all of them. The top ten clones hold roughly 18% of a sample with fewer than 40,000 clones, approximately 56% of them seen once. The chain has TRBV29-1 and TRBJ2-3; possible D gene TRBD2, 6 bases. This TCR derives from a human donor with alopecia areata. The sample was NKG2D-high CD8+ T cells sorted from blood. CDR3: CSAPTSFISHPTDTQYF. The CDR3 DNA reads TGCAGCGCTCCGACTAGTTTTATTAGTCACCCGACGGATACGCAGTATTTT.